The T cell receptor beta chain under discussion was sequenced for a study of blood T cell repertoires in COVID-19. Study-level background: From T cells, B-cell-depleted T cells, or PBMCs came the material, which was cDNA or gDNA.

Original data processing: Amplifying reference gene primers gave estimates of nucleated cell counts. TCRdb keeps only in-frame clones here, not all; method: immunoSEQ multiplex PCR. The V and J calls and clone size were taken over from that table, and D and trimming were inferred from the DNA. Of about 120,000 clones listed, roughly nine tenths are singletons. Germline values: CDR1 KGHDR, CDR2 SFDVKD. With 1 base removed from V and 5 bases from J, the gap between germline ends came to 7 bases. The length of the CDR3 is 13 residues. This clone occurred a few times. This sequence originates from a man aged 65-85 years with active or convalescent COVID-19. The rearrangement uses TRBV24-1 and TRBJ1-1; a possible D gene is TRBD1 (6 bases). Material for sequencing was peripheral blood. CDR3 bases: TGTGCCACCAGTGATTTAGGGGGAACTGAAGCTTTCTTT. Its protein product is CATSDLGGTEAFF.